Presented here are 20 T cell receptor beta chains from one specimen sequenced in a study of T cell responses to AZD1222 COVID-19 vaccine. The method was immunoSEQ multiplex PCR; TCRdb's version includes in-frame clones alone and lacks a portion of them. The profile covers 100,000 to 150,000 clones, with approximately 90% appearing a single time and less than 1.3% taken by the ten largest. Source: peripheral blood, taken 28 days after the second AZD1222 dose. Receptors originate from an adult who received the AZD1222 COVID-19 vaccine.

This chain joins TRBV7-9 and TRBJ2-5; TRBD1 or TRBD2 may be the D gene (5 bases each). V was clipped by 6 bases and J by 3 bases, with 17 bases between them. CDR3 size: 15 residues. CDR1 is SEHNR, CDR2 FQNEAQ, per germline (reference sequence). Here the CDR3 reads CASSPPGTSEETQYF. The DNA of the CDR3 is TGTGCCAGCAGTCCGCCCGGGACGTCGGAAGAGACCCAGTACTTC.

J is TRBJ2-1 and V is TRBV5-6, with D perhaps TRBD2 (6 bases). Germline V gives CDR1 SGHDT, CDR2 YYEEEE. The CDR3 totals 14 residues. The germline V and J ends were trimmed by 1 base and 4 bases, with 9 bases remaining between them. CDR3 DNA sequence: TGTGCCAGCAGCTTGCGGGAGAGATACAATGAGCAGTTCTTC. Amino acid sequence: CASSLRERYNEQFF.

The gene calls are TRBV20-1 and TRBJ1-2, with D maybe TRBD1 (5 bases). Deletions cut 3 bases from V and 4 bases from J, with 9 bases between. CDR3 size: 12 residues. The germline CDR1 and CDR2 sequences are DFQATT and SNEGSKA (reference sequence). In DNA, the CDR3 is TGCAGTGCTAGTACAGGCCGCTATGGCTACACCTTC. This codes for CSASTGRYGYTF.

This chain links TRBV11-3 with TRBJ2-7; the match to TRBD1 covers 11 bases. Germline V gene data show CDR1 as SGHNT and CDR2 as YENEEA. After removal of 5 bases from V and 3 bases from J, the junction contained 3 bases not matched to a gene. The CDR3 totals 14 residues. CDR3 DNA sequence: TGTGCCAGCAGCCCGGGACAGGGGGTCTACGAGCAGTACTTC. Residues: CASSPGQGVYEQYF.

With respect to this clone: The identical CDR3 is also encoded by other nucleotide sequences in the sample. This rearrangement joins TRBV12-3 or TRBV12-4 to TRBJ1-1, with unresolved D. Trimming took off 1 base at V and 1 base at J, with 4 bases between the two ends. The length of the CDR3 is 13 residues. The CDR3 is CASSLGPNTEAFF. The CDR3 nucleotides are TGTGCCAGCAGTTTAGGACCGAACACTGAAGCTTTCTTT.

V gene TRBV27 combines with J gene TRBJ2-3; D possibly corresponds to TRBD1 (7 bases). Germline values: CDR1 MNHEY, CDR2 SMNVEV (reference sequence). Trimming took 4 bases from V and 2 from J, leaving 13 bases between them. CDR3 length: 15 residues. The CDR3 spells CASSSPGGITDTQYF. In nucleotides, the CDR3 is TGTGCCAGCAGTTCCCCAGGGGGGATCACAGATACGCAGTATTTT.

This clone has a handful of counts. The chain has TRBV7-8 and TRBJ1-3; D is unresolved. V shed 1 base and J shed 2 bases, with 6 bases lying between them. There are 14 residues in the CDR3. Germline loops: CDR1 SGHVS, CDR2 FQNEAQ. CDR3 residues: CASSLDSTGNTIYF. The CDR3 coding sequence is TGTGCCAGCAGCTTAGATAGTACTGGAAACACCATATATTTT.

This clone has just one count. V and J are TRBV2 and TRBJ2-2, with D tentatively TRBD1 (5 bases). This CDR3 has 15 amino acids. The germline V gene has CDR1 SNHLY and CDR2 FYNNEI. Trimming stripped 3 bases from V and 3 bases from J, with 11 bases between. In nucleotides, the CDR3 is TGTGCCAGCAGTGACCAGGGTCCGTACACCGGGGAGCTGTTTTTT. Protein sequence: CASSDQGPYTGELFF.

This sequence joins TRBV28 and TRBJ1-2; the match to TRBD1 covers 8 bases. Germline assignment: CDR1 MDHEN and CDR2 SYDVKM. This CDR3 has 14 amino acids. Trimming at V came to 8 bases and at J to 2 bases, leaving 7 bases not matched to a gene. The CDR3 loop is CASRYTGGNYGYTF. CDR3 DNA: TGTGCCAGCCGTTACACAGGGGGGAACTATGGCTACACCTTC.

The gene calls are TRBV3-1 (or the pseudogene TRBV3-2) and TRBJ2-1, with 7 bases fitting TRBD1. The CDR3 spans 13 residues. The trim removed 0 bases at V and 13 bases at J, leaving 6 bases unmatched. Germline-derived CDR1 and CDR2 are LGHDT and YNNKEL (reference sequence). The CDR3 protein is CASSQDPAGGQFF. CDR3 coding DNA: TGTGCCAGCAGCCAAGATCCGGCAGGGGGTCAGTTCTTC.

CDR3 region: CASAGGGYTF. The DNA for the CDR3 is TGTGCCAGCGCTGGGGGTGGCTACACCTTC. This chain links TRBV12-3 or TRBV12-4 with TRBJ1-2, with D maybe TRBD1 (5 bases). The CDR3 contains 10 residues. V lost 8 bases and J 7 bases, leaving 8 bases between the germline ends.

The CDR3 sequence is CASSFAGTGRKTEAFF. The CDR3, as DNA: TGTGCCAGCAGCTTTGCCGGGACAGGGAGGAAAACTGAAGCTTTCTTT. J is TRBJ1-1 and V is TRBV7-3, with 9 bases fitting TRBD1. This CDR3 region has 16 residues. The germline gives CDR1 SGHTA, CDR2 FQGTGA. V dropped 3 bases and J dropped 5; count of bases not matched to a gene: 10.

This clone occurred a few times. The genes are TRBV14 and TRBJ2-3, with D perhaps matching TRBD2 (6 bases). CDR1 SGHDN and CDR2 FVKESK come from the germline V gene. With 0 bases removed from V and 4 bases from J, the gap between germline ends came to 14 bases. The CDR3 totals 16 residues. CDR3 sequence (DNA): TGTGCCAGCAGCCAAGAATGGGGGAGGAGCCCAGATACGCAGTATTTT. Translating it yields CASSQEWGRSPDTQYF.

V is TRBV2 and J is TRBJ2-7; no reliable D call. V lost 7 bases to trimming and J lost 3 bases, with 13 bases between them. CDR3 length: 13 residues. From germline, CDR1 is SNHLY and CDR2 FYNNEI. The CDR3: CASNSVRNYEQYF. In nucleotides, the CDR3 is TGTGCCAGCAATTCCGTCAGAAACTACGAGCAGTACTTC.

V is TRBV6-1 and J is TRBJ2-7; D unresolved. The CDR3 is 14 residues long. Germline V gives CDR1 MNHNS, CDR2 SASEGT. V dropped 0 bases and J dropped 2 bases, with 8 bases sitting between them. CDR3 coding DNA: TGTGCCAGCAGTGAAGCCCGACTTACCTACGAGCAGTACTTC. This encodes CASSEARLTYEQYF.

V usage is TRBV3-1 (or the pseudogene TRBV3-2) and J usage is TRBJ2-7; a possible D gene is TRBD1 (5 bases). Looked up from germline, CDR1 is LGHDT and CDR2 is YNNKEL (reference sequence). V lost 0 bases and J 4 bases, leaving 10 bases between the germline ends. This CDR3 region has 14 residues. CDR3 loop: CASSQDTHRYEQYF. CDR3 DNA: TGTGCCAGCAGCCAAGATACACACAGGTACGAGCAGTACTTC.

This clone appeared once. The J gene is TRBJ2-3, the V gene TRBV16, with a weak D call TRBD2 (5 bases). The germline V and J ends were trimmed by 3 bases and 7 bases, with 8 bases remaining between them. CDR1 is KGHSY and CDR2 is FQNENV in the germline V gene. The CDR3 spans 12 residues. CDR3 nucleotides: TGTGCCAGCAGCCAGGAGCGGTATACGCAGTATTTT. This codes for CASSQERYTQYF.

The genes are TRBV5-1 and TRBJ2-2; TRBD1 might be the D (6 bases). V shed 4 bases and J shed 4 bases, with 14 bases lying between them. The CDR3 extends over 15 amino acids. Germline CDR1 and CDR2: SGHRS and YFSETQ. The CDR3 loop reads CASSRTGSGTGELFF. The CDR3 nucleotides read TGCGCCAGCAGCCGTACAGGGTCGGGCACCGGGGAGCTGTTTTTT.

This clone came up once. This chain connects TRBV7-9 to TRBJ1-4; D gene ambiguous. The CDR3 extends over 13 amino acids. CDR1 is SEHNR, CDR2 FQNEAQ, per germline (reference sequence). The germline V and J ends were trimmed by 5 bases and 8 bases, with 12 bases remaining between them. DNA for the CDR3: TGTGCCAGCAGCCCGACTTTCGGGGAAAAACTGTTTTTT. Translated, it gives CASSPTFGEKLFF.

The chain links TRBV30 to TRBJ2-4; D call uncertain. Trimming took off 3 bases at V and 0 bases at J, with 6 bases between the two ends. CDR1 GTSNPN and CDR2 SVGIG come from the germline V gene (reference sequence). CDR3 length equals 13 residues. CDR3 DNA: TGTGCCTGGAGATCTCTAGCCAAAAACATTCAGTACTTC. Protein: CAWRSLAKNIQYF.